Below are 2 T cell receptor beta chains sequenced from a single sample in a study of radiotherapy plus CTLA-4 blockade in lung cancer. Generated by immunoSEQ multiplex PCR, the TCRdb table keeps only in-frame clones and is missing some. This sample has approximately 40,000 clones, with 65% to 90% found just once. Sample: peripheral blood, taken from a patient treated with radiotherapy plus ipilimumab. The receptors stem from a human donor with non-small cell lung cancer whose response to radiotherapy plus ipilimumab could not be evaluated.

The CDR3 reads CASSPFSRGSVYNEQFF. CDR3 DNA: TGTGCCAGCAGCCCTTTTTCCCGCGGGAGCGTCTACAATGAGCAGTTCTTC. This chain connects TRBV28 to TRBJ2-1; 7 bases agree with TRBD2. This CDR3 has 17 amino acids. CDR1 and CDR2 from the germline V gene are MDHEN and SYDVKM. With V trimmed by 6 bases and J by 3 bases, 14 bases remained unmatched.

CDR3: CASSLGTGANSPLHF. The CDR3 DNA sequence: TGCGCCAGCAGCTTGGGGACAGGGGCCAATTCACCCCTCCACTTT. This chain links TRBV5-1 with TRBJ1-6, with 9 positions matching TRBD1. CDR3 length: 15 residues. The germline V gene has CDR1 SGHRS and CDR2 YFSETQ. V lost 0 bases to trimming and J lost 7 bases; unmatched junction nucleotides: 2.